Sequencing of this T cell receptor (beta chain) was carried out in a study of blood T cell repertoires in COVID-19 (dated by TCRdb to between 2020 and 2021). Background for the entire study: Samples from collaborators originated in the United States, Italy and Spain and spanned both the acute and convalescent phases of COVID-19. The material from the prospective study consisted of cDNA or gDNA derived from T cells, B-cell-depleted T cells, or PBMCs. The dataset comprised deeply sampled blood TCRbeta repertoires from subjects exposed to, actively infected with, or recovered from COVID-19. The repertoires were released in a freely available public database intended as a resource for research on the immune response to SARS-CoV-2. The samples were drawn from two sources: the first 160 participants of the ongoing ImmuneRACE study, and 1,254 subjects contributed by 6 global collaborators. Nearly every sample came with metadata listing a de-identified subject ID, COVID-19 status, age in years and sex. Where available, HLA class I and class II types were obtained from metadata supplied by the sample provider rather than from assay-based typing. Study-level results and caveats: How much clinical and demographic metadata was included differed by source and by participant, and the metadata was provided uncurated.

TCRbeta CDR3 regions were amplified from genomic DNA using the immunoSEQ Assay, a bias-controlled multiplex PCR. The paper's data handling went like this. Within the assay, amplification of reference gene primers was used to estimate how many nucleated cells each sample contained. To quantify the absolute abundance of each unique TCRbeta CDR3 rearrangement, sequence reads were collapsed and filtered. For each sample, productive Simpson clonality was calculated as the square root of Simpson's diversity index across productive rearrangements. TCRdb retrieved this table from immuneACCESS and kept in-frame rearrangements only. Not all clones are present; in checked studies, unresolved V genes account for under half, and no reason is known for the remainder. V, J and clone size are those of that table, while D and trimming were read from the DNA. The sample table lists under 250,000 clones, 83% of them with a count of one. More than 5.5% of the sample lies in the top ten.

Per the germline V gene (reference sequence), LGHDT is the CDR1 and YNNKEL is the CDR2. Inclusive of the bounding cysteine and phenylalanine, the CDR3 is 15 residues long. Only the CDR3 region is kept as DNA, spanning 45 bases read in frame from base 1. V and J are trimmed by 5 bases and 7 bases, and the gene matches miss 11 bases of the junction. The collaborating institutions used their own protocols to collect whole blood in K2EDTA tubes. Collaborator samples were shipped for TCRbeta analysis as frozen whole blood, isolated PBMCs, or DNA extracted from either sample type. On this clone: It lacks a known antigen. Base quality data are lacking; no much larger clone is found one base away.

The chain is encoded by TRBV3-1 (or the pseudogene TRBV3-2) joined to TRBJ2-1, with 7 middle bases fitting TRBD2. The sample was peripheral blood. This sequence was found in a human donor in a cohort sampled during active COVID-19. The CDR3: CASSIPRGRGNEQFF. The DNA sequence is as follows: TGTGCCAGCAGCATACCACGCGGGAGAGGAAATGAGCAGTTCTTC.